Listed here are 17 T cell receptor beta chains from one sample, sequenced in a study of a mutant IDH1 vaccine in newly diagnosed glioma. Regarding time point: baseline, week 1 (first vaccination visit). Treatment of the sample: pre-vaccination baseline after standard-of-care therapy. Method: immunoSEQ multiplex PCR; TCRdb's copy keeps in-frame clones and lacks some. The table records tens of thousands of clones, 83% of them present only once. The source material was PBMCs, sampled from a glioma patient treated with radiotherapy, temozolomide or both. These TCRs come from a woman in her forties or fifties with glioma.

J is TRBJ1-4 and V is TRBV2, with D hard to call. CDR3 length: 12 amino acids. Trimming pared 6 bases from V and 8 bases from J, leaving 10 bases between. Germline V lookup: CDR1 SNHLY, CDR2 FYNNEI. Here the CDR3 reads CASREEAEKLFF. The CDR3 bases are TGTGCCAGCAGGGAGGAGGCGGAAAAACTGTTTTTT.

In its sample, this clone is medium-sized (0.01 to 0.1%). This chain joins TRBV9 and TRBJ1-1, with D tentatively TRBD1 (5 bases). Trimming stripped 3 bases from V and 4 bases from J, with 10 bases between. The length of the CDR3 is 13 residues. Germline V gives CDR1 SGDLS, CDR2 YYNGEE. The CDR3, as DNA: TGTGCCAGCAGCGATACAACAGGCACTGAAGCTTTCTTT. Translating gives CASSDTTGTEAFF.

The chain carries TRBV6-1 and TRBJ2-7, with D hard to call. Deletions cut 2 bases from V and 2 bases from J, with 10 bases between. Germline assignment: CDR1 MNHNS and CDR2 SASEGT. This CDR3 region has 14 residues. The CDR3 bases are TGTGCCAGCAGTGAATATCCCCCGCCCTACGAGCAGTACTTC. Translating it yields CASSEYPPPYEQYF.

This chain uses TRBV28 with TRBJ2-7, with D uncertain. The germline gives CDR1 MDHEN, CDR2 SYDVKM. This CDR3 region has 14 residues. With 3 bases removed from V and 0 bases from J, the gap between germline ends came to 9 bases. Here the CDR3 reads CASSFRGSSYEQYF. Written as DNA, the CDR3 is TGTGCCAGCAGTTTTCGAGGCAGCTCCTACGAGCAGTACTTC.

CDR3 in DNA: TGTGCCAGCAGCTCAGGACAGGGTAGGGAGACCCAGTACTTC. Its protein product is CASSSGQGRETQYF. The gene calls are TRBV7-9 and TRBJ2-5, with 8 nucleotides matching TRBD1. The CDR3 contains 14 residues. With 4 bases clipped from V and 5 bases from J, the junction kept 6 bases outside the gene matches. The germline V gene encodes CDR1 SEHNR and CDR2 FQNEAQ (reference sequence). Filled out from reference TRBV7-9 and TRBJ2-5, the complete variable domain reads DTGVSQNPRHKITKRGQNVTFRCDPISEHNRLYWYRQTLGQGPEFLTYFQNEAQLEKSRLLSDRFSAERPKGSFSTLEIQRTEQGDSAMYLCASSSGQGRETQYFGPGTRLLVL.

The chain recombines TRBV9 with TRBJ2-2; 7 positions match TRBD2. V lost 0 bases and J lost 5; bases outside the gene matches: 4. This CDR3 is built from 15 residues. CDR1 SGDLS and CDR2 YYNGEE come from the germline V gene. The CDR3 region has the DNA TGTGCCAGCAGCGTAGTCGGGACTACTACCGGGGAGCTGTTTTTT. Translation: CASSVVGTTTGELFF.

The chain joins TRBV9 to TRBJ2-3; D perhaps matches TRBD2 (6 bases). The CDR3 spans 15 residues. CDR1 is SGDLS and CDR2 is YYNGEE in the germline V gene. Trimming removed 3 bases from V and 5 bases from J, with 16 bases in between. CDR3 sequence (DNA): TGTGCCAGCAGCGCCCAGCGGGTTTTAGGAGATACGCAGTATTTT. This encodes CASSAQRVLGDTQYF.

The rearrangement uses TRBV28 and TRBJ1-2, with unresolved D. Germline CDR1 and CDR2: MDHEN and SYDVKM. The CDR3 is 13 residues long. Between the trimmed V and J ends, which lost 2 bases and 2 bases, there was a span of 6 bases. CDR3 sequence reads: CASSLLGNYGYTF. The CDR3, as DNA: TGTGCCAGCAGTTTACTGGGGAACTATGGCTACACCTTC.

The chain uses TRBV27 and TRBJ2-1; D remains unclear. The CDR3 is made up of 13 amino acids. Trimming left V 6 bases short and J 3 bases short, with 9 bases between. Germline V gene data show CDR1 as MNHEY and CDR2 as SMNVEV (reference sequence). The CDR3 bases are TGTGCCAGCAGGTCGGGTTTCTACAATGAGCAGTTCTTC. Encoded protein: CASRSGFYNEQFF.

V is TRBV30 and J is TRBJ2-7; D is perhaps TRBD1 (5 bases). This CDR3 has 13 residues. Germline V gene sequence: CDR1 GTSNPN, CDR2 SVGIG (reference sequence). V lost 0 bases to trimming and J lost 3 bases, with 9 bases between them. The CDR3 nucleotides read TGTGCCTGGAGTGTAGGCCAGGGCTACGAGCAGTACTTC. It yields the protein CAWSVGQGYEQYF.

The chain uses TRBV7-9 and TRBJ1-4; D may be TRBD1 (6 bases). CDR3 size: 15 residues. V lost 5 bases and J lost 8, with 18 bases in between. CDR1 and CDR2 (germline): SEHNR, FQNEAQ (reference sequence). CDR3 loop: CASSPWGGREEKLFF. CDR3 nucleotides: TGTGCCAGCAGCCCATGGGGGGGGCGCGAGGAAAAACTGTTTTTT.

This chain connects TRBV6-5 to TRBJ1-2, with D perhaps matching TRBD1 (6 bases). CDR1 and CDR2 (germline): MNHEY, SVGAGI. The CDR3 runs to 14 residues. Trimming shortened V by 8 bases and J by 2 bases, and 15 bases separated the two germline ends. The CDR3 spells CASRSGQPNYGYTF. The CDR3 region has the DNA TGTGCCAGCCGGTCCGGACAGCCGAACTATGGCTACACCTTC.

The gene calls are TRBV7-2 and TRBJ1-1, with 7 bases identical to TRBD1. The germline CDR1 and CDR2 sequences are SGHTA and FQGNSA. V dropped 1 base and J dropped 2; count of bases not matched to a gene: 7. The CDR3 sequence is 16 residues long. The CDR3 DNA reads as TGTGCCAGCAGCTTAGGCCCTCGACAGGGAAACACTGAAGCTTTCTTT. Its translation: CASSLGPRQGNTEAFF.

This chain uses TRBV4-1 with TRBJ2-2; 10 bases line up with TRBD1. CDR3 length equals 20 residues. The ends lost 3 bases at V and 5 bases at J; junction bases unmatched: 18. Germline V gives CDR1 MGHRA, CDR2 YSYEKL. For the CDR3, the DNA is TGCGCCAGCAGCCAGTTTATTTCTCCGGGACAGGGGTTTCCTACCGGGGAGCTGTTTTTT. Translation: CASSQFISPGQGFPTGELFF.

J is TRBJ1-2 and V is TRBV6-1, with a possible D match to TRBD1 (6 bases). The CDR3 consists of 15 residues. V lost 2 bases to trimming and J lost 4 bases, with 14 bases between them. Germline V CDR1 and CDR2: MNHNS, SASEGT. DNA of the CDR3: TGTGCCAGCAGTGAAAAGGTCGCAGGGGCCTATGGCTACACCTTC. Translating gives CASSEKVAGAYGYTF.

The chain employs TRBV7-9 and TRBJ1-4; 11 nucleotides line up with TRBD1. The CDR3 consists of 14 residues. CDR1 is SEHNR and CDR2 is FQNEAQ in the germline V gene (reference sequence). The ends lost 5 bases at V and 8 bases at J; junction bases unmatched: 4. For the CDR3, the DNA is TGTGCCAGCAGCATTGGACAGGGGGCGGAAAAACTGTTTTTT. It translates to CASSIGQGAEKLFF.

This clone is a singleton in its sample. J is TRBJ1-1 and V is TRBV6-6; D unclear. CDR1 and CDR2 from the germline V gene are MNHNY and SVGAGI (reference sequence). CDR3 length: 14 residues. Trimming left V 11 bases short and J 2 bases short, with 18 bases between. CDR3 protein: CASFRTPHNTEAFF. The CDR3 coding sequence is TGTGCCTCCTTTCGAACCCCACACAACACTGAAGCTTTCTTT.